This TCR beta chain appears in the sequencing data of a study of T cells after yellow fever vaccination. About this clonotype itself: Its antigen is still unknown.

Study findings and constraints: Highly abundant clonotypes carried over from the bulk population could end up in FACS-sorted repertoires as contaminants. Post-booster reappearance was seen for most primary-vaccination clones (roughly 96% CD4, around 89% CD8). Clonotype sharing between CD4 and CD8 compartments was small.

It was through 5'RACE template switching that TCR cDNA was made, with a universal primer site and UMIs added. TCRdb re-derived calls from the 5' RACE reads in MiXCR, one entry per CDR3 protein. The sample includes a few hundred thousand distinct CDR3 sequences, 6.2% of them seen just once. The material was PBMCs, obtained 5 days after the yellow fever booster vaccination. This clonotype was obtained from a man between 25 and 39 years old who received the YFV17D yellow fever vaccine.

CDR3 DNA sequence: TGCAGCTCCGACGGGGGGGGTGAGACCCAGTACTTC. The encoded protein is CSSDGGGETQYF. J is TRBJ2-5 and V is TRBV29-1; 8 nucleotides match TRBD2. J lost 5 bases, V lost 8 bases, and 7 bases had no gene match. The CDR3 extends over 12 amino acids. Germline values: CDR1 SQVTM, CDR2 ANQGSEA.